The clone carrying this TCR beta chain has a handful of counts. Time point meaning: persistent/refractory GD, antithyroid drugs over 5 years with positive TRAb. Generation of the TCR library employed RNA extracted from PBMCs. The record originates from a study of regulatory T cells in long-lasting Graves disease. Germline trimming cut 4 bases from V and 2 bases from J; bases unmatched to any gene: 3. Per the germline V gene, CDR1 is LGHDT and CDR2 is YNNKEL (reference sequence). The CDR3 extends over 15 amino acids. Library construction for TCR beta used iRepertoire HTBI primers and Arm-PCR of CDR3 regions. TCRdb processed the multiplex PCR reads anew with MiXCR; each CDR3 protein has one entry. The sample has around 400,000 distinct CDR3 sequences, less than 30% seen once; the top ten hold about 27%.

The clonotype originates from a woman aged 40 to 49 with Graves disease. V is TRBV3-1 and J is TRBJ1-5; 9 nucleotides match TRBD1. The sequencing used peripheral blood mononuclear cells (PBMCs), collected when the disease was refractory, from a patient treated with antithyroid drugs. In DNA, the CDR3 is TGTGCCAGCAGCCCGGGACAGGGCCGCAATCAGCCCCAGCATTTT. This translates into CASSPGQGRNQPQHF.